Here is one TCR beta chain with its context. These data come from a study of response to subunit inactivated influenza vaccine. The CDR3 is 12 amino acids. V dropped 2 bases and J dropped 10 bases, with 14 bases sitting between them. Germline V gene lookup returns CDR1 SQVTM and CDR2 ANQGSEA. TCRdb re-called the RT-PCR reads with MiXCR, one entry per CDR3 protein. The data show about 520,000 distinct CDR3 sequences, roughly 27% seen once. V is TRBV29-1 and J is TRBJ1-1; weak D call: TRBD1 (5 bases). Specimen: CD4+ T cells sorted from PBMCs, collected around 5 days after vaccination. This clonotype was sampled from a man between 45 and 60 years old who received an inactivated influenza vaccine. The chain's CDR3 is CSVEWLGPVAFF. CDR3 DNA: TGCAGCGTTGAATGGTTGGGGCCGGTAGCTTTCTTT. Drawing the rest from reference TRBV29-1 and TRBJ1-1, the complete variable domain is SAVISQKPSRDICQRGTSLTIQCQVDSQVTMMFWYRQQPGQSLTLIATANQGSEATYESGFVIDKFPISRPNLTFSTLTVSNMSPEDSSIYLCSVEWLGPVAFFGQGTRLTVV.